This T cell receptor beta chain was captured by sequencing in a study of OX40 agonist ivuxolimab in advanced cancers. Whole-study context: Cohort: about 82% men, mean age around 61, aged about 23 to 79. Prior therapy, whether anti-PD-1, anti-PD-L1 or anti-CTLA-4, was allowed, and about 40% had some.

Per germline, CDR1 SNHLY and CDR2 FYNNEI. The CDR3 runs 19 residues. V trimming: 3 bases; J trimming: 3 bases; junction bases outside the gene matches: 15. Repertoires were generated with immunoSEQ multiplex PCR, while TCRdb's copy carries only in-frame clones and drops some. The data hold 20,000 to 25,000 clones, with 87% observed a single time. The chain uses TRBV2 and TRBJ2-2; 8 bases agree with TRBD1. The source of this sequence is an adult with an advanced solid tumor such as melanoma, head and neck, liver or kidney cancer. Sample: CD4+ or CD8+ T cells sorted from blood, taken in a trial of the OX40 agonist ivuxolimab. The CDR3 bases are TGTGCCAGCAGTGATGGACAGGGACGAGTGGAGATTTACACCGGGGAGCTGTTTTTT. This gives the protein CASSDGQGRVEIYTGELFF.